This is a list of T cell receptor beta chains from one sample in a study of blood T cells in healthy people across ages. TCRdb ran MiXCR on the 5' RACE reads and lists one entry per CDR3 protein. The sample shows 540,000 or so distinct CDR3 sequences, 40% to 50% of them seen only once. The sequenced sample consisted of blood. These TCRs come from a man older than 75 in good health. Both conserved end residues are part of each CDR3. The D gene is left open where the match is weak. The listing skips clone size in some rows; elsewhere it reads once, few, many or a size class.

j_call	clone_size	v_call	d_call	cdr3_nt	cdr3_aa
TRBJ2-3	-	TRBV27	-	TGTGCCGGCAGTTTAAGGTCGGGACCGCAGTATTTT	CAGSLRSGPQYF
TRBJ2-7	many	TRBV7-9	-	TGTGCCAGCAGCTCTGGGGCCCTCTCCTACGAGCAGTACTTC	CASSSGALSYEQYF
TRBJ2-6	-	TRBV12-3/TRBV12-4	-	TGTGCCACAGGACCGCTCTCTGGGGCCAACGTCCTGACTTTC	CATGPLSGANVLTF
TRBJ2-3	-	TRBV25-1	TRBD1	TGTGCCAGCAGTGACTACAGGGGTGGGACAGATACGCAGTATTTT	CASSDYRGGTDTQYF
TRBJ2-7	-	TRBV7-2	-	TGTGCCAGCAGCTTCGGAAGTCGAGAGCAGTACTTC	CASSFGSREQYF
TRBJ2-5	-	TRBV6-5	-	TGTGCCAGCAGGTCCCCCACGAAGGGAGTAGAGACCCAGTACTTC	CASRSPTKGVETQYF
TRBJ2-3	-	TRBV7-9	TRBD1	TGTGCCAGCAGCCCCCAGGGGGCGAACACAGATACGCAGTATTTT	CASSPQGANTDTQYF
TRBJ2-3	-	TRBV20-1	-	TGCAGTGCGGACACCCGGGACACCAGCACAGATACGCAGTATTTT	CSADTRDTSTDTQYF
TRBJ1-3	few	TRBV29-1	TRBD1	TGCAGCGTAGGGACAGCTTCTGGAAACACCATATATTTT	CSVGTASGNTIYF
TRBJ2-3	-	TRBV5-1	-	TGCGCCAGCCACCTGGGGTCGACAGATACGCAGTATTTT	CASHLGSTDTQYF
TRBJ2-7	-	TRBV3-1	-	TGTGCCAGCAGCCAGCCCGGACGTCAATACGAGCAGTACTTC	CASSQPGRQYEQYF
TRBJ2-3	few	TRBV7-2	-	TGTGCCAGCAGCTCCTACAGGGTAGCAGATACGCAGTATTTT	CASSSYRVADTQYF
TRBJ1-2	few	TRBV20-1	-	TGCAGTGCTAGAGATTTCGCGGCCTTTCGCGACTATGGCTACACCTTC	CSARDFAAFRDYGYTF
TRBJ2-5	many	TRBV14	-	TGTGCCAGCAGCCAGGTGCAAGAGACGACGGGCAGGGATGTAGAGACCCAGTACTTC	CASSQVQETTGRDVETQYF
TRBJ2-7	many	TRBV6-6	TRBD2	TGTGCCAGCTGTCCCAGCGGGGGTACCTACGAGCAGTACTTC	CASCPSGGTYEQYF
TRBJ2-1	-	TRBV20-1	-	TGCAGTGCTAGAGGGGGCAGGGGCCGCAATGAGCAGTTCTTC	CSARGGRGRNEQFF
TRBJ2-5	-	TRBV20-1	-	TGCAGTGCTAGAGGCGGAATCTTGGGGACCCAGTACTTC	CSARGGILGTQYF
TRBJ2-7	-	TRBV7-9	TRBD1	TGTGCCAGCAGCTCACCCACAGGGGGCTACGAGCAGTACTTC	CASSSPTGGYEQYF
TRBJ2-7	many	TRBV6-6	-	TGTGCCAGCAGCGTCCAGGGCCCCTACGAGCAGTACTTC	CASSVQGPYEQYF
TRBJ1-1	once	TRBV7-9	-	TGTGCCAGCAGCTTAATCAGGACGAACACTGAAGCTTTCTTT	CASSLIRTNTEAFF
TRBJ2-5	-	TRBV7-2	-	TGTGCCAGCAGTGGACCCGGAGAGACCCAGTACTTC	CASSGPGETQYF
TRBJ2-4	-	TRBV7-2	TRBD1	TGTGCCGGCAGCTTAGGGGACAGAGATCGTCGGGCCAAAAACATTCAGTACTTC	CAGSLGDRDRRAKNIQYF
TRBJ2-2	-	TRBV20-1	TRBD1	TGCAGTGCTAGTTCGGCAGGGGGAAGGGTGCCGAACACCGGGGAGCTGTTTTTT	CSASSAGGRVPNTGELFF
TRBJ2-3	-	TRBV7-8	TRBD2	TGTGCCAGCAGCTTTACCGGACTAGGACGGGATACGCAGTATTTT	CASSFTGLGRDTQYF
TRBJ2-2	-	TRBV6-2/TRBV6-3	-	TGTGCCAGCTTGGGTCTGGGGAACACCGGGGAGCTGTTTTTT	CASLGLGNTGELFF
TRBJ1-5	-	TRBV7-2	TRBD1	TGTGCCAGCAGCCCAGGACAGGCGGGCGGAAATCGCCACCAGCATTTT	CASSPGQAGGNRHQHF
TRBJ1-2	many	TRBV7-2	-	TGTGCCAGCAGCCAAGATATGTATGGCTACACCTTC	CASSQDMYGYTF
TRBJ2-1	few	TRBV5-1	-	TGCGCCAGCAGCTTTTCGGATTACAATGAGCAGTTCTTC	CASSFSDYNEQFF
TRBJ2-1	-	TRBV25-1	-	TGTGCCAGCAGTGGCCAGGGGATTGAGCAGTTCTTC	CASSGQGIEQFF
TRBJ2-5	few	TRBV4-3	TRBD1	TGCGCCAGCAGCCTACGGACAGGGGTGACTGGGGAGACCCAGTACTTC	CASSLRTGVTGETQYF
TRBJ2-6	few	TRBV3-1	-	TGTGCCAGCAGCCAAGTCCCGAGTGGGGCCAACGTCCTGACTTTC	CASSQVPSGANVLTF
TRBJ2-1	few	TRBV20-1	TRBD1	TGCAGTGCTTACCGGGACAGGAGATACAATGAGCAGTTCTTC	CSAYRDRRYNEQFF
TRBJ2-1	-	TRBV7-8	-	TGTGCCAGCAGCTTAGAGAACAGGGTGGATGAGCAGTTCTTC	CASSLENRVDEQFF
TRBJ2-3	-	TRBV5-1	TRBD2	TGCGCCAGCAGCTTGGTATCCGCGGGGGGTCTAGATACGCAGTATTTT	CASSLVSAGGLDTQYF
TRBJ2-1	-	TRBV18	TRBD2	TGTGCCAGCTCACGCGGTGTAGCGGGACTCAATGAGCAGTTCTTC	CASSRGVAGLNEQFF
TRBJ2-2	once	TRBV12-3/TRBV12-4	-	TGTGCCAGCAGTTCTAAGGGCGCCTCGAACACCGGGGAGCTGTTTTTT	CASSSKGASNTGELFF
TRBJ2-1	few	TRBV27	TRBD2	TGTGCCAGCAGTTCCTACGCGGGGGTAAATGAGCAGTTCTTC	CASSSYAGVNEQFF
TRBJ1-1	-	TRBV19	-	TGTGCCAGTAGTATTACCGCGGGACGTCGTTTAGGGGCTGAAGCTTTCTTT	CASSITAGRRLGAEAFF
TRBJ2-5	once	TRBV20-1	TRBD2	TGCAGTGCTAGAGTAACTAGCGGGAGGGAGACCCAGTACTTC	CSARVTSGRETQYF
TRBJ2-3	-	TRBV12-3/TRBV12-4	-	TGTGCCAGCAGTCGGACCTTGGATACGCAGTATTTT	CASSRTLDTQYF
TRBJ1-4	few	TRBV25-1	TRBD1	TGTGCCAGCAGGATGACCAGGACAGGTTCTAATGAAAAACTGTTTTTT	CASRMTRTGSNEKLFF
TRBJ1-5	-	TRBV20-1	-	TGCAGTGCCAGGGTCGGGGGGCAGCGGCGCGGCAATCAGCCCCAGCATTTT	CSARVGGQRRGNQPQHF
TRBJ2-1	few	TRBV7-2	TRBD2	TGTGCCAGCAGCTCTGGGACTACCATCTACAATGAGCAGTTCTTC	CASSSGTTIYNEQFF
TRBJ2-1	few	TRBV20-1	-	TGCAGTGCTCTGCTGAAGTGGTCGAGTAGTGAGCAGTTCTTC	CSALLKWSSSEQFF